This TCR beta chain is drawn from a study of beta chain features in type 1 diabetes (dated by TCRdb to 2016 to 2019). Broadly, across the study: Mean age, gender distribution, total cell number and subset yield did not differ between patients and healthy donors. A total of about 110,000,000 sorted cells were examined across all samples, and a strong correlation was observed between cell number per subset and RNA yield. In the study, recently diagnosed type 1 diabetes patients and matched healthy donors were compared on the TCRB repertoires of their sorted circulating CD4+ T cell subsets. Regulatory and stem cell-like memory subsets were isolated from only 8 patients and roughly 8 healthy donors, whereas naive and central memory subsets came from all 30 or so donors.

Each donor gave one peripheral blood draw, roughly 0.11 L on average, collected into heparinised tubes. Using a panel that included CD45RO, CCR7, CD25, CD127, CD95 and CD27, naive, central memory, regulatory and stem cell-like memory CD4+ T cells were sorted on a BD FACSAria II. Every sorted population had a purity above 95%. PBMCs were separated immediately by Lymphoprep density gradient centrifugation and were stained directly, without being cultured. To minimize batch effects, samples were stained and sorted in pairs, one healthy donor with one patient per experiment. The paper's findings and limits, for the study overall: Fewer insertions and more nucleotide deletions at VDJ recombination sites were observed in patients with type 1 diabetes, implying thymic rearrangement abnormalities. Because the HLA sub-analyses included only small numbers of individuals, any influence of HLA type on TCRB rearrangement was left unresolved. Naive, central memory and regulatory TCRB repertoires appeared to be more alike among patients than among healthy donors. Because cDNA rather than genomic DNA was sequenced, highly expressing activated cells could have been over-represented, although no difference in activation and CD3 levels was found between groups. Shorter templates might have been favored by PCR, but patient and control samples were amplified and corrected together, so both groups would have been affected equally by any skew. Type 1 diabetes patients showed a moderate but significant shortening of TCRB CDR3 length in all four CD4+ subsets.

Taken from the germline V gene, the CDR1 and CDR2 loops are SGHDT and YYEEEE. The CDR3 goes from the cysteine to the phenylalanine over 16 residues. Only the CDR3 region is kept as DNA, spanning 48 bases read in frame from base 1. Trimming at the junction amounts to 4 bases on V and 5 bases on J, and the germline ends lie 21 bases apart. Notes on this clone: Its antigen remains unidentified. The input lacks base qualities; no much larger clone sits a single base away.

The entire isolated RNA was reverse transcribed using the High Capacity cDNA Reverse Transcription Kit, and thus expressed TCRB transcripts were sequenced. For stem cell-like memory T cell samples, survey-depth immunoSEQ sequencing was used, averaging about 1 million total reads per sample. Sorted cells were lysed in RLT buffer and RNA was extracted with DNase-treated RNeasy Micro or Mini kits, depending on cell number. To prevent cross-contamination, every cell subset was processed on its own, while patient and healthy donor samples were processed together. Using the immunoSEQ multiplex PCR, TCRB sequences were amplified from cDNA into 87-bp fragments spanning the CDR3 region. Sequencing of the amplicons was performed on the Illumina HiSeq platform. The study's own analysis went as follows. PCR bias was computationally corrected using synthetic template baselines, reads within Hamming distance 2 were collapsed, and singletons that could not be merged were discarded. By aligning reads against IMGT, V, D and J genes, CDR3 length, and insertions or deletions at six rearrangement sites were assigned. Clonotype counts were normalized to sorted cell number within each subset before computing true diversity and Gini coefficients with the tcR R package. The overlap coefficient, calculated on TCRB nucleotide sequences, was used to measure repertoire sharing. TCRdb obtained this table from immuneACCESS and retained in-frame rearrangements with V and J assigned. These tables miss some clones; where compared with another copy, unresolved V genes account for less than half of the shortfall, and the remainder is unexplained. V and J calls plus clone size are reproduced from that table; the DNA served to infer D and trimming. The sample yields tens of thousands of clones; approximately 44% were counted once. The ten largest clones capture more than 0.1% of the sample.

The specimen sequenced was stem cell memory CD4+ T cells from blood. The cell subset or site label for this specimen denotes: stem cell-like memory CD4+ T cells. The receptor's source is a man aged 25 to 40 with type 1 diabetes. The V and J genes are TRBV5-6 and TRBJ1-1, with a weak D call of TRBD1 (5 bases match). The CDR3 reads CASSLVGGQGGTEAFF. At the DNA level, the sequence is TGTGCCAGCAGCCTGGTGGGCGGTCAGGGTGGGACTGAAGCTTTCTTT.